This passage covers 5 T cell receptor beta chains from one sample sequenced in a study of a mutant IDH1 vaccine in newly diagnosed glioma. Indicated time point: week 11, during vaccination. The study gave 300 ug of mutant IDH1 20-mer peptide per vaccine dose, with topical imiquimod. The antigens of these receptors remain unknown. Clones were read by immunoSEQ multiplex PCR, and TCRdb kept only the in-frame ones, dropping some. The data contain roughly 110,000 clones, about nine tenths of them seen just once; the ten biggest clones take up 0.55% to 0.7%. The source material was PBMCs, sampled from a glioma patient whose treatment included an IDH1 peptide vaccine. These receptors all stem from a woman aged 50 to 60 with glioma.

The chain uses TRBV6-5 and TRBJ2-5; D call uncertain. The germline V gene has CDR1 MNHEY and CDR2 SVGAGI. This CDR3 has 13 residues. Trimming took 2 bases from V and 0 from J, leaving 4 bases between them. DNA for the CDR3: TGTGCCAGCAGTTACAGGCACCAAGAGACCCAGTACTTC. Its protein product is CASSYRHQETQYF.

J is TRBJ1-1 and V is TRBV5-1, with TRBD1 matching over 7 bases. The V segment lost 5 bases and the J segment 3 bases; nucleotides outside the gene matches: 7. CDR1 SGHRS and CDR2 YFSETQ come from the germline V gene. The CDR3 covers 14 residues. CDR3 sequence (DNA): TGCGCCAGCAGTAGTCAGGGGGATTACACTGAAGCTTTCTTT. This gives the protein CASSSQGDYTEAFF.

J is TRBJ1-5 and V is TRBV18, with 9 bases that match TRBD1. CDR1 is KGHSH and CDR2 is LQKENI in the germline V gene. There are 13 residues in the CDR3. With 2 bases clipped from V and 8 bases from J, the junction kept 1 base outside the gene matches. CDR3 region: CASSPRTGEPQHF. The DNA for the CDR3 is TGTGCCAGCTCACCAAGGACAGGGGAGCCCCAGCATTTT.

CDR3 residues: CASSYSKNEQFF. The CDR3 bases are TGTGCCAGCAGTTACTCGAAAAATGAGCAGTTCTTC. This sequence joins TRBV6-5 and TRBJ2-1; no definite D call. This CDR3 has 12 residues. V shed 0 bases and J shed 7 bases, with 4 bases lying between them. Germline V gene lookup returns CDR1 MNHEY and CDR2 SVGAGI.

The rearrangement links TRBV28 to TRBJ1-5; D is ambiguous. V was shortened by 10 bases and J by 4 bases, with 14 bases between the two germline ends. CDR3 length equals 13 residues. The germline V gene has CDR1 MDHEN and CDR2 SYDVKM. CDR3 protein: CATKGRANQPQHF. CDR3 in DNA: TGTGCCACCAAGGGCAGAGCGAATCAGCCCCAGCATTTT.